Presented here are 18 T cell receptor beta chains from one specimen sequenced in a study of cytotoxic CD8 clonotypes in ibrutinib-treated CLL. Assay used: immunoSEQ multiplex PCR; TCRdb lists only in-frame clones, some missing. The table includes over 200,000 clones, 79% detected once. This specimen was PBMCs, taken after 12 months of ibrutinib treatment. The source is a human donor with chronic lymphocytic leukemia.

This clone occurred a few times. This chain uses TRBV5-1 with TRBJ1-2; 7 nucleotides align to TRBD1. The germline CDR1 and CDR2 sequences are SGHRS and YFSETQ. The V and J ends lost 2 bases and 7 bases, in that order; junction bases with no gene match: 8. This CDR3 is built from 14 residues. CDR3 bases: TGCGCCAGCAGCTTCGGTTGGGAGGGGGCTGGCTACACCTTC. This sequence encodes CASSFGWEGAGYTF.

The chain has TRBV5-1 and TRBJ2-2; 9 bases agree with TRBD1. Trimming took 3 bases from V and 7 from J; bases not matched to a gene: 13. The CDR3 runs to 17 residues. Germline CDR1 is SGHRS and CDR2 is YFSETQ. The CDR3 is CASSWGRQGVHGGELFF. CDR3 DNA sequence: TGCGCCAGCAGCTGGGGACGACAGGGGGTACATGGCGGGGAGCTGTTTTTT. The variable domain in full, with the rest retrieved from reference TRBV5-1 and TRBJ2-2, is KAGVTQTPRYLIKTRGQQVTLSCSPISGHRSVSWYQQTPGQGLQFLFEYFSETQRNKGNFPGRFSGRQFSNSRSEMNVSTLELGDSALYLCASSWGRQGVHGGELFFGEGSRLTVL.

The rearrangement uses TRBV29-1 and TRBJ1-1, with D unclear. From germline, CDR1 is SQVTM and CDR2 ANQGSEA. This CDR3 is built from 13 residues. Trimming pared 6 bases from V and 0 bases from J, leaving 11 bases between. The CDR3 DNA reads TGCAGCGTAAAGAAGAACATGAACACTGAAGCTTTCTTT. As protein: CSVKKNMNTEAFF. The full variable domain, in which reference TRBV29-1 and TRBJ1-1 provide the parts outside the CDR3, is SAVISQKPSRDICQRGTSLTIQCQVDSQVTMMFWYRQQPGQSLTLIATANQGSEATYESGFVIDKFPISRPNLTFSTLTVSNMSPEDSSIYLCSVKKNMNTEAFFGQGTRLTVV.

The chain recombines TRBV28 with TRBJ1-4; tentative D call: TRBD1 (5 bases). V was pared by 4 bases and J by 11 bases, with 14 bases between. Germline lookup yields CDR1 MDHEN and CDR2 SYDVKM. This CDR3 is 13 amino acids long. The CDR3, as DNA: TGTGCCAGCAGTTGGACGGGTGGGGGGAAACTGTTTTTT. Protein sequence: CASSWTGGGKLFF.

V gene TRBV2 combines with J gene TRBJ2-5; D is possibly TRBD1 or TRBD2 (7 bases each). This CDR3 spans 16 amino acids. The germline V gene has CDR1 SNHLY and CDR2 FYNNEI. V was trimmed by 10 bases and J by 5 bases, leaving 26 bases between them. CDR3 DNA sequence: TGTGCCACCAACTCTCAGGGGGGGGGCCGAGGGGAGACCCAGTACTTC. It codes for CATNSQGGGRGETQYF.

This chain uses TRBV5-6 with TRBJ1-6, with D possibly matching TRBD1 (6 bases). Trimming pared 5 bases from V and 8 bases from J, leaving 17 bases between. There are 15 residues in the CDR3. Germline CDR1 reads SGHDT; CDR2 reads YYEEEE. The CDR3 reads CASSQEGDIDSPLHF. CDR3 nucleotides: TGTGCCAGCAGTCAGGAGGGGGACATAGATTCACCCCTCCACTTT.

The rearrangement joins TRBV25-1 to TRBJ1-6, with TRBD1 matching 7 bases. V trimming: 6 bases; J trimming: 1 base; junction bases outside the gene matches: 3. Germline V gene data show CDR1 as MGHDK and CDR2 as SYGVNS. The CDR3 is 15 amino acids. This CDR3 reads CASSRGESYNSPLHF. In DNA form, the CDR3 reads TGTGCCAGCAGCAGGGGGGAGTCCTATAATTCACCCCTCCACTTT.

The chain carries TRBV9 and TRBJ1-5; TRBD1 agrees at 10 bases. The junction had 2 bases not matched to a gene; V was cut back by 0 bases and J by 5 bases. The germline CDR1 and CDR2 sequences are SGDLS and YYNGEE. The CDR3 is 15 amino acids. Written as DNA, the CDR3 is TGTGCCAGCAGCGTAGGACAGGGGGCTGATCAGCCCCAGCATTTT. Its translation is CASSVGQGADQPQHF.

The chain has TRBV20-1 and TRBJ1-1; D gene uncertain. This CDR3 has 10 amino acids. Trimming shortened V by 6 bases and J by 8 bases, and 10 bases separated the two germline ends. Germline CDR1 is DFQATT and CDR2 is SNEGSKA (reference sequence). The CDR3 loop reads CSARTDEAFF. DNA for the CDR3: TGCAGTGCAAGGACGGACGAAGCTTTCTTT.

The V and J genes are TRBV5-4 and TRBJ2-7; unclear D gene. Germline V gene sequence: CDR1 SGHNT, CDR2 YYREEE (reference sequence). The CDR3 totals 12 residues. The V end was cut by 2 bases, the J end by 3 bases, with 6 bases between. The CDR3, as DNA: TGTGCCAGCAGCTTTCCAGACTACGAGCAGTACTTC. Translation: CASSFPDYEQYF.

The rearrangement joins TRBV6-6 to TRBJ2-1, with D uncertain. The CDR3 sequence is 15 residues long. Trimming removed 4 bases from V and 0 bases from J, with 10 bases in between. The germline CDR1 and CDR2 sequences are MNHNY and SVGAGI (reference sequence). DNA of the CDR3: TGTGCCAGCAGTTTACTCCTAAGCTCCTACAATGAGCAGTTCTTC. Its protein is CASSLLLSSYNEQFF.

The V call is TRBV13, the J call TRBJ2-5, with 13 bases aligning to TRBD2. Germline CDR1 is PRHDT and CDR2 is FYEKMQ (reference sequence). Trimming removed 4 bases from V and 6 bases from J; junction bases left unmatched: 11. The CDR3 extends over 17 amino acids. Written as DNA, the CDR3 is TGTGCCAGCAGCTCCCCCAAACTAGCGGGGGGGTGGAAGACCCAGTACTTC. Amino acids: CASSSPKLAGGWKTQYF.

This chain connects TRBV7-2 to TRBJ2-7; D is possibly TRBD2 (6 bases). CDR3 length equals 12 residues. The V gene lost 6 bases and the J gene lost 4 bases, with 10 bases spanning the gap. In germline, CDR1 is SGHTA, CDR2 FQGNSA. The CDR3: CASSLDYYEQYF. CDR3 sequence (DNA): TGTGCCAGCAGTCTGGACTATTACGAGCAGTACTTC.

The CDR3 reads CASLLTRGNTGELFF. The CDR3 DNA reads TGTGCCAGCTTATTAACCAGAGGGAACACCGGGGAGCTGTTTTTT. The chain employs TRBV18 and TRBJ2-2; D is unclear. Between the trimmed V and J ends, which lost 7 bases and 1 base, there was a span of 13 bases. CDR1 is KGHSH and CDR2 is LQKENI in the germline V gene. This CDR3 has 15 residues.

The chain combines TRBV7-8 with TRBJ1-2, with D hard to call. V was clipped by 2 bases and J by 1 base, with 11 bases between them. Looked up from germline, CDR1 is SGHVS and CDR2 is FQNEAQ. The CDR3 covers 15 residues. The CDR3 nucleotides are TGTGCCAGCAGCTTAATCAGTGGCGGTAACTATGGCTACACCTTC. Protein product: CASSLISGGNYGYTF.

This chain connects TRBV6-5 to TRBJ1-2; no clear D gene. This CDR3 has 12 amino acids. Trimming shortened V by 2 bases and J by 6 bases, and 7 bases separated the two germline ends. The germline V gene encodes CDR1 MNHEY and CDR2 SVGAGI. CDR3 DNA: TGTGCCAGCAGTTACCTGGGGAATGGCTACACCTTC. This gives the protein CASSYLGNGYTF.

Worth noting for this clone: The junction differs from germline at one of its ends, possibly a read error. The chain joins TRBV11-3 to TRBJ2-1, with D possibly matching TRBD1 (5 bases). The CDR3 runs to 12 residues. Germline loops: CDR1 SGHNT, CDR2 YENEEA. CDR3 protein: CASSLGDNEQFF. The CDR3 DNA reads TGTGCCAGCAGTTTAGGGGACAATGAGCAGTTCTTC.

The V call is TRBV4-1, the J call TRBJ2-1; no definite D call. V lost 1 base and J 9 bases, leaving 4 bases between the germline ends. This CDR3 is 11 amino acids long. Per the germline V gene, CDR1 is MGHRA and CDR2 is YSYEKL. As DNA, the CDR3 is TGCGCCAGCAGCCAAGTAAGTGAGCAGTTCTTC. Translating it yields CASSQVSEQFF.